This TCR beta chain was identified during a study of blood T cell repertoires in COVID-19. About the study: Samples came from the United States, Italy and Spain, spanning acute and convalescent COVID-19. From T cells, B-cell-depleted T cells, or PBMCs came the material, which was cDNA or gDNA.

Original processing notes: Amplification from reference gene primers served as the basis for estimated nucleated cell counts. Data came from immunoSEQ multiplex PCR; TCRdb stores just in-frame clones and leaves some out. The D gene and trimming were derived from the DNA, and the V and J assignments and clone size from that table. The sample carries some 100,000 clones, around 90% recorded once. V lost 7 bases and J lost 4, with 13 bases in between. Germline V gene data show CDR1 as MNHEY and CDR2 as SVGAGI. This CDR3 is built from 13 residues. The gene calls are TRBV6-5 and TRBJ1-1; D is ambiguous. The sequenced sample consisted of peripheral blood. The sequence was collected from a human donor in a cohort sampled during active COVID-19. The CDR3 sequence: CASTSQTTTEAFF. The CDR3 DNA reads TGTGCCAGCACTAGCCAGACCACCACTGAAGCTTTCTTT.